Following are 13 T cell receptor beta chains from one sample sequenced in a study of monozygotic twins with inflammatory bowel disease. TCRdb reprocessed the 5' RACE reads and keeps a single row for each CDR3 protein, giving no DNA. This listing includes 150,000 to 200,000 distinct CDR3 sequences. Input material: blood. The receptor source for this set is a human donor with ulcerative colitis or Crohn's disease, or a healthy co-twin of an affected twin (not recorded which).

The chain uses TRBV7-2 and TRBJ2-5; the TRBD2 assignment by TCRdb is unverifiable without DNA. The germline gives CDR1 SGHTA, CDR2 FQGNSA. The CDR3 is 14 amino acids. The CDR3 here is CASSPSGPRETQYF.

The chain has TRBV7-9 and TRBJ1-3; TCRdb's assignment of TRBD1 cannot be checked, as there is no DNA. CDR1 is SEHNR, CDR2 FQNEAQ, per germline (reference sequence). The CDR3 length is 14 residues. The CDR3 reads CASRPGSGGNTIYF.

The chain combines TRBV10-3 with TRBJ1-2; TCRdb selects TRBD1, and the lack of DNA leaves this call unchecked. The CDR3 consists of 14 residues. CDR1 and CDR2 (germline): ENHRY, SYGVKD. The CDR3 loop reads CAISESTGGYGYTF.

This chain links TRBV7-3 with TRBJ2-1; TCRdb's D gene call, TRBD2, goes unchecked for lack of DNA. Germline assignment: CDR1 SGHTA and CDR2 FQGTGA. The CDR3 is 15 amino acids. CDR3 region: CASSSGLAGFDEQFF.

The V gene is TRBV7-6, the J gene TRBJ2-7; TCRdb's D gene call, TRBD2, goes unchecked for lack of DNA. The CDR3 extends over 14 amino acids. Looked up from germline, CDR1 is SGHVS and CDR2 is FNYEAQ. The CDR3 protein is CASSITSGVYEQYF.

The chain uses TRBV27 and TRBJ1-2. The CDR3 sequence is 16 residues long. Germline CDR1 and CDR2: MNHEY and SMNVEV (reference sequence). CDR3 protein: CASSSTSRVRDYGYTF.

The chain couples TRBV10-3 to TRBJ2-7. This CDR3 contains 15 residues. The germline V gene has CDR1 ENHRY and CDR2 SYGVKD. The CDR3 sequence: CAISATTGSSYEQYF.

The chain links TRBV6-5 to TRBJ2-3. There are 14 residues in the CDR3. Looked up from germline, CDR1 is MNHEY and CDR2 is SVGAGI. The CDR3 loop is CASSYGIAADTQYF.

The genes are TRBV5-4 and TRBJ2-5. This CDR3 has 14 residues. Per the germline V gene, CDR1 is SGHNT and CDR2 is YYREEE (reference sequence). This chain's CDR3 is CASSAMADEETQYF. Complete variable domain (other parts from reference TRBV5-4 and TRBJ2-5): ETGVTQSPTHLIKTRGQQVTLRCSSQSGHNTVSWYQQALGQGPQFIFQYYREEENGRGNFPPRFSGLQFPNYSSELNVNALELDDSALYLCASSAMADEETQYFGPGTRLLVL.

The rearrangement joins TRBV20-1 to TRBJ2-1; TCRdb returns TRBD1, unconfirmable since there is no DNA. The CDR3 has 15 amino acids. From germline, CDR1 is DFQATT and CDR2 SNEGSKA (reference sequence). The CDR3 sequence is CSALTGGQGHNEQFF.

The genes are TRBV24-1 and TRBJ1-2; lacking DNA, the TRBD1 call made by TCRdb goes unchecked. Germline V lookup: CDR1 KGHDR, CDR2 SFDVKD. The CDR3 is 14 amino acids. The CDR3 spells CATRKSGGSYGYTF.

The chain recombines TRBV5-6 with TRBJ1-2; the TCRdb call, TRBD1, lacks DNA for checking. The CDR3 loop spans 16 amino acids. Germline assignment: CDR1 SGHDT and CDR2 YYEEEE. CDR3 sequence reads: CASSFGTGVNYYGYTF.

The gene calls are TRBV10-3 and TRBJ2-2; no DNA is available, so the TRBD2 call from TCRdb remains unchecked. CDR3 length: 16 amino acids. The germline CDR1 and CDR2 sequences are ENHRY and SYGVKD. The CDR3 loop reads CASQLAGGVNTGELFF.